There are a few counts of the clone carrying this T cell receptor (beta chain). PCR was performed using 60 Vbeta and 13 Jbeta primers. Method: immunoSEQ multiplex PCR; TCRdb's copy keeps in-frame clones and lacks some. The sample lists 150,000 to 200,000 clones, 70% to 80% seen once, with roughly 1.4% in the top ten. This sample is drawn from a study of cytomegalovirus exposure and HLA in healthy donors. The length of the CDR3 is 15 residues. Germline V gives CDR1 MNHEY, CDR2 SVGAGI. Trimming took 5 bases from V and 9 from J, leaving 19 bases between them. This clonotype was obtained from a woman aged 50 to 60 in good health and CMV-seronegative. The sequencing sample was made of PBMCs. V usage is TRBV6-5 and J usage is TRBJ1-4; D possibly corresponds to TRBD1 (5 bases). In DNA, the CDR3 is TGTGCCAGCAGTCGAGTGGGGGGGGTCGGGCAAAAACTGTTTTTT. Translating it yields CASSRVGGVGQKLFF.